This T cell receptor beta chain was recorded in a study of regulatory T cells in long-lasting Graves disease. On the study more broadly: Graves' patients (newly diagnosed) had been on antithyroid drugs under 3 months. Study-wide results and caveats: Among persistent patients, a larger number of public clonotypes were shared (around 2,700) than among newly diagnosed patients (roughly 1,000). There were preferences for TRBV28, TRBJ1-2 and TRBJ2-5 in persistent disease. Analyses excluded thyroid tissue, covering peripheral blood alone.

Notes on this clonotype: Antigen unknown.

Researchers made TCR beta libraries by using iRepertoire HTBI primers and running Arm-PCR on CDR3 regions. A single record per CDR3 protein comes from TCRdb applying MiXCR to the multiplex PCR reads. The table lists roughly 220,000 distinct CDR3 sequences, 15% to 20% of them singletons. J was trimmed by 8 bases and V by 2 bases; bases with no gene match: 8. Germline loops: CDR1 SGHNT, CDR2 YYREEE (reference sequence). This CDR3 has 14 residues. Time point denoted: newly diagnosed GD, antithyroid drugs for less than 3 months. PBMCs provided the RNA from which the TCR library was made. This sequence was found in a female donor with Graves disease. The chain has TRBV5-4 and TRBJ1-2, with TRBD1 identical over 8 bases. This specimen consisted of peripheral blood mononuclear cells (PBMCs), obtained at new diagnosis, from a patient treated with antithyroid drugs. CDR3 sequence (DNA): TGTGCCAGCAGCTTCGGACAGGGTCAGGAAGGCTACACCTTC. This translates into CASSFGQGQEGYTF.